The 21 T cell receptor beta chains below come from one sample, sequenced in a study of blood T cell repertoires in COVID-19. The data were produced by immunoSEQ multiplex PCR, yet TCRdb's version contains in-frame clones alone and is incomplete. The sample has a few hundred thousand clones; roughly 88% are singletons. The sequencing input was PBMCs or T cells enriched from blood (not recorded which). The origin of the receptors is a woman younger than 35 who had been exposed to COVID-19.

The chain carries TRBV6-5 and TRBJ2-3, with D maybe TRBD2 (6 bases). Between the trimmed V and J ends, which lost 0 bases and 0 bases, there was a span of 7 bases. Germline V gene lookup returns CDR1 MNHEY and CDR2 SVGAGI. The CDR3 is made up of 15 amino acids. CDR3 coding DNA: TGTGCCAGCAGTTACTCGGCGGGAAGCACAGATACGCAGTATTTT. Its protein is CASSYSAGSTDTQYF.

The sample holds one count of this clone. The chain uses TRBV7-9 and TRBJ1-1, with D perhaps matching TRBD1 (5 bases). The CDR3 spans 13 residues. From germline, CDR1 is SEHNR and CDR2 FQNEAQ (reference sequence). Trimming stripped 3 bases from V and 4 bases from J, with 9 bases between. This CDR3 is CASSLGQATEAFF. CDR3 in DNA: TGTGCCAGCAGCTTGGGGCAGGCCACTGAAGCTTTCTTT.

A few counts support this clone. CDR3 sequence reads: CASSLAVSGAVQPQHF. For the CDR3, the DNA is TGTGCCAGCAGCCTGGCGGTGTCAGGGGCGGTTCAGCCCCAGCATTTT. The chain recombines TRBV5-6 with TRBJ1-5, with D maybe TRBD1 (6 bases). Germline loops: CDR1 SGHDT, CDR2 YYEEEE. V was cut by 4 bases and J by 6 bases, with 20 bases left in between. This CDR3 region has 16 residues.

In its sample, this clone was seen a few times. The same CDR3 can be traced to other DNA sequences in this sample. This rearrangement joins TRBV5-1 to TRBJ1-1; D call uncertain. The germline CDR1 and CDR2 sequences are SGHRS and YFSETQ. CDR3 length equals 13 residues. Trimming cost V 1 base and J 0 bases, with 4 bases left between them. DNA of the CDR3: TGCGCCAGCAGCTTGACAGTGAACACTGAAGCTTTCTTT. It yields the protein CASSLTVNTEAFF.

The chain has TRBV4-3 and TRBJ1-1; D is undetermined. V lost 0 bases to trimming and J lost 4 bases, with 15 bases between them. Germline CDR1 reads LGHNA; CDR2 reads YSLEER. The CDR3 has 16 amino acids. For the CDR3, the DNA is TGCGCCAGCAGCCAAGAACCTCAGAGTCGCGGCACTGAAGCTTTCTTT. It yields the protein CASSQEPQSRGTEAFF.

The V and J genes are TRBV28 and TRBJ2-7, with 10 bases identical to TRBD2. Germline trimming cut 2 bases from V and 3 bases from J; bases unmatched to any gene: 13. CDR3 length: 18 amino acids. Germline CDR1 MDHEN, CDR2 SYDVKM. CDR3: CASSLGGVQREGLYEQYF. The CDR3, as DNA: TGTGCCAGCAGTTTAGGGGGGGTGCAGCGGGAGGGCCTCTACGAGCAGTACTTC.

This clone was observed a single time. The V and J genes are TRBV5-1 and TRBJ2-2; 10 nucleotides line up with TRBD2. The V segment lost 0 bases and the J segment 5 bases; nucleotides outside the gene matches: 7. The CDR3 is 17 amino acids. Per germline, CDR1 SGHRS and CDR2 YFSETQ. The CDR3 region is CASSLGITSGITGELFF. DNA for the CDR3: TGCGCCAGCAGCTTGGGCATCACTAGCGGGATAACCGGGGAGCTGTTTTTT.

This clone was observed a few times. J is TRBJ2-7 and V is TRBV28; TRBD2 aligns across 7 bases. Germline lookup yields CDR1 MDHEN and CDR2 SYDVKM. CDR3 length: 15 amino acids. V gave up 6 bases and J gave up 2 bases; unmatched junction bases: 10. In DNA, the CDR3 is TGTGCCAGCAGCGTCAGCGGGATACGGACCTACGAGCAGTACTTC. Its translation: CASSVSGIRTYEQYF.

The V call is TRBV28, the J call TRBJ1-6; D uncertain. The CDR3 contains 16 residues. V shed 5 bases and J shed 0 bases, with 11 bases lying between them. Looked up from germline, CDR1 is MDHEN and CDR2 is SYDVKM. In DNA, the CDR3 is TGTGCCAGCAGTCCCCGGTCGAGCTCCTATAATTCACCCCTCCACTTT. This codes for CASSPRSSSYNSPLHF.

The J gene is TRBJ2-7, the V gene TRBV10-3; the match to TRBD1 covers 8 bases. CDR3 length: 14 residues. CDR1 is ENHRY, CDR2 SYGVKD, per germline. V lost 3 bases to trimming and J lost 5 bases; unmatched junction nucleotides: 6. The CDR3 region is CAISDLDRANEQYF. CDR3 sequence (DNA): TGTGCCATCAGTGACCTGGACAGGGCTAACGAGCAGTACTTC.

The V and J genes are TRBV28 and TRBJ2-3, with 10 bases aligning to TRBD2. The germline V gene has CDR1 MDHEN and CDR2 SYDVKM. The CDR3 spans 16 residues. The V and J ends lost 4 bases and 4 bases, in that order; junction bases with no gene match: 8. Here the CDR3 reads CASSSERGGWSDTQYF. For the CDR3, the DNA is TGTGCCAGCAGTTCTGAGCGGGGGGGCTGGTCAGATACGCAGTATTTT.

This clone has just a few counts. CDR3 region: CASSSLGTDTQYF. The CDR3 nucleotides are TGTGCCAGCTCATCGTTAGGCACAGATACGCAGTATTTT. V usage is TRBV18 and J usage is TRBJ2-3; D is ambiguous. With 5 bases removed from V and 1 base from J, the gap between germline ends came to 7 bases. The V gene's germline CDR1 is KGHSH and CDR2 LQKENI. CDR3 size: 13 residues.

The chain recombines TRBV9 with TRBJ2-7, with D possibly being TRBD1 (6 bases). CDR1 SGDLS and CDR2 YYNGEE come from the germline V gene. The CDR3 runs 15 residues. Trimming cost V 4 bases and J 0 bases, with 14 bases left between them. The CDR3: CASSPRQDLSYEQYF. The CDR3 coding sequence is TGTGCCAGCAGCCCCCGACAGGACCTCTCCTACGAGCAGTACTTC.

This clone was counted a single time. The V and J genes are TRBV30 and TRBJ1-5; D unresolved. V lost 1 base, J lost 6 bases, and 10 bases lay in between. The CDR3 is 13 residues long. Germline loops: CDR1 GTSNPN, CDR2 SVGIG (reference sequence). Here the CDR3 reads CAWSASGTQPQHF. CDR3 in DNA: TGTGCCTGGAGTGCTTCGGGTACTCAGCCCCAGCATTTT. Full variable domain (missing parts from reference TRBV30 and TRBJ1-5): SQTIHQWPATLVQPVGSPLSLECTVEGTSNPNLYWYRQAAGRGLQLLFYSVGIGQISSEVPQNLSASRPQDRQFILSSKKLLLSDSGFYLCAWSASGTQPQHFGDGTRLSIL.

The chain links TRBV4-1 to TRBJ2-1; a possible D gene is TRBD2 (6 bases). The V end lost 4 bases, the J end lost 5 bases, and 18 bases lay between the germline ends. In germline, CDR1 is MGHRA, CDR2 YSYEKL. This CDR3 has 16 amino acids. CDR3 loop: CASSPRRLASNNEQFF. As DNA, the CDR3 is TGCGCCAGCAGCCCCCGCCGGCTAGCGAGTAACAATGAGCAGTTCTTC.

The chain links TRBV5-4 to TRBJ1-6; 7 nucleotides match TRBD1. This CDR3 is built from 16 residues. Germline V CDR1 and CDR2: SGHNT, YYREEE (reference sequence). With 1 base clipped from V and 10 bases from J, the junction kept 11 bases outside the gene matches. The CDR3 region has the DNA TGTGCCAGCAGCTTGAGTTCGGGACAGAGCGACTCACCCCTCCACTTT. This sequence encodes CASSLSSGQSDSPLHF.

About this clone itself: The junction and the germline gene differ at one end; a read error may be behind it. The chain combines TRBV28 with TRBJ1-1; 9 bases are a match to TRBD1. CDR3 length equals 14 residues. Germline loops: CDR1 MDHEN, CDR2 SYDVKM. CDR3 nucleotide sequence: TGTGCCACCAGTACCGGACAGGGGTACACTGAAGCTTTCTTT. Amino acids: CATSTGQGYTEAFF.

This sequence joins TRBV11-2 and TRBJ2-7; 10 positions match TRBD1. Trimming cost V 5 bases and J 4 bases; bases outside gene matches: 11. The CDR3 runs to 16 residues. Germline CDR1 is SGHAT and CDR2 is FQNNGV. CDR3: CASSASAGTGVYEQYF. The CDR3 DNA reads TGTGCCAGCAGCGCCTCGGCGGGGACAGGGGTTTACGAGCAGTACTTC.

CDR3 bases: TGTGCCAGCAGCCTTAGCACAGGGGGTACCGGGGAGCTGTTTTTT. Translation: CASSLSTGGTGELFF. The genes are TRBV7-6 and TRBJ2-2; 8 bases map to TRBD1. This CDR3 region has 15 residues. Looked up from germline, CDR1 is SGHVS and CDR2 is FNYEAQ. The J segment lost 5 bases and the V segment lost 5 bases, leaving 7 bases of the junction unmatched.

This chain connects TRBV6-5 to TRBJ1-1; 7 bases are shared with TRBD1. With V trimmed by 10 bases and J by 0 bases, 5 bases remained unmatched. Looked up from germline, CDR1 is MNHEY and CDR2 is SVGAGI. The CDR3 totals 13 residues. CDR3 bases: TGTGCCACCAGACAGGGATTGAACACTGAAGCTTTCTTT. Encoded protein: CATRQGLNTEAFF.

The chain is built from TRBV2 and TRBJ1-5; the D gene is possibly TRBD1 (5 bases). V was cut by 8 bases and J by 4 bases, with 12 bases left in between. The CDR3 loop spans 13 amino acids. Germline V lookup: CDR1 SNHLY, CDR2 FYNNEI. The DNA for the CDR3 is TGTGCCAGCTACCAGGGAATAAATCAGCCCCAGCATTTT. Amino acids: CASYQGINQPQHF. Full variable domain (remainder filled in from reference TRBV2 and TRBJ1-5): EPEVTQTPSHQVTQMGQEVILRCVPISNHLYFYWYRQILGQKVEFLVSFYNNEISEKSEIFDDQFSVERPDGSNFTLKIRSTKLEDSAMYFCASYQGINQPQHFGDGTRLSIL.